What follows are 27 T cell receptor beta chains derived from one specimen sequenced in a study of blood T cell repertoires in COVID-19. This table comes from immunoSEQ multiplex PCR, and its TCRdb copy is limited to in-frame clones, with some not included. The profile shows about 310,000 clones, more than 75% of them singletons. The specimen sequenced was peripheral blood. Receptors were obtained from a man in his forties or fifties with active or convalescent COVID-19.

V is TRBV7-2 and J is TRBJ1-5; D gene unclear. The V end lost 11 bases, the J end lost 1 base, and 12 bases lay between the germline ends. The V gene's germline CDR1 is SGHTA and CDR2 FQGNSA. CDR3 length: 13 amino acids. For the CDR3, the DNA is TGTGCCTGCGCCGGGGAAAGCAATCAGCCCCAGCATTTT. It is translated as CACAGESNQPQHF.

This chain joins TRBV27 and TRBJ1-2; 7 bases map to TRBD1. The CDR3 is 13 amino acids. Trimming removed 4 bases from V and 7 bases from J; junction bases left unmatched: 6. CDR1 and CDR2 from the germline V gene are MNHEY and SMNVEV (reference sequence). This CDR3 is CASSSGQAGGYTF. The CDR3 DNA follows: TGTGCCAGCAGTTCCGGACAGGCCGGTGGCTACACCTTC.

V is TRBV11-3 and J is TRBJ2-2, with D tentatively TRBD2 (6 bases). The CDR3 runs to 16 residues. V lost 1 base and J 1 base, leaving 10 bases between the germline ends. The germline CDR1 and CDR2 sequences are SGHNT and YENEEA. CDR3 amino acids: CASSLGGGENTGELFF. CDR3 in DNA: TGTGCCAGCAGCTTAGGTGGCGGGGAGAACACCGGGGAGCTGTTTTTT.

The J gene is TRBJ1-5, the V gene TRBV5-1; weak D call: TRBD1 (5 bases). Germline CDR1 SGHRS, CDR2 YFSETQ. The V gene lost 3 bases and the J gene lost 4 bases, with 11 bases spanning the gap. This CDR3 is 14 amino acids long. CDR3 region: CASSSSPGNQPQHF. For the CDR3, the DNA is TGCGCCAGCAGCTCCTCGCCAGGGAATCAGCCCCAGCATTTT.

J is TRBJ1-4 and V is TRBV28; 7 bases are shared with TRBD1. This CDR3 has 15 amino acids. Per the germline V gene, CDR1 is MDHEN and CDR2 is SYDVKM. V dropped 4 bases and J dropped 8; count of bases not matched to a gene: 10. In DNA form, the CDR3 reads TGTGCCAGCAGTTCTCCCGGAGGGGGCCGGGAAAAACTGTTTTTT. As protein: CASSSPGGGREKLFF.

The chain employs TRBV28 and TRBJ1-3; the match to TRBD1 covers 9 bases. Germline V lookup: CDR1 MDHEN, CDR2 SYDVKM. The J segment lost 8 bases and the V segment lost 1 base, leaving 12 bases of the junction unmatched. This CDR3 is 17 amino acids long. Here the CDR3 reads CASSLSGDRGRLDTIYF. The DNA of the CDR3 is TGTGCCAGCAGTTTATCGGGCGACAGGGGGAGGTTAGACACCATATATTTT.

This clone was detected once. The same CDR3 is also encoded by other DNA sequences in this sample. V usage is TRBV28 and J usage is TRBJ2-3, with TRBD1 matching over 9 bases. Losses at the gene ends were 5 bases for V and 3 bases for J; bases not matched to a gene: 6. The CDR3 covers 15 residues. Germline values: CDR1 MDHEN, CDR2 SYDVKM. CDR3 sequence: CASSPGGQGTDTQYF. The CDR3 coding sequence is TGTGCCAGCAGTCCAGGGGGACAGGGAACAGATACGCAGTATTTT. The full variable domain, its missing parts supplied by reference TRBV28 and TRBJ2-3, is DVKVTQSSRYLVKRTGEKVFLECVQDMDHENMFWYRQDPGLGLRLIYFSYDVKMKEKGDIPEGYSVSREKKERFSLILESASTNQTSMYLCASSPGGQGTDTQYFGPGTRLTVL.

This sequence joins TRBV4-1 and TRBJ2-1; 8 bases agree with TRBD1. This CDR3 has 15 residues. From germline, CDR1 is MGHRA and CDR2 YSYEKL. Unmatched junction bases numbered 6, after V lost 1 base and J lost 7 bases. Here the CDR3 DNA reads TGCGCCAGCAGCCAAGTAGGGACAGGAAGGAATGAGCAGTTCTTC. It encodes CASSQVGTGRNEQFF.

The chain has TRBV6-2 or TRBV6-3 and TRBJ2-3; 7 bases line up with TRBD1. The CDR3 has 15 amino acids. Germline CDR1 MNHEY, CDR2 SVGEGT. J gave up 0 bases and V 4 bases, and 4 bases lay outside the gene matches. CDR3 amino acids: CASSSRGGSTDTQYF. Here the CDR3 DNA reads TGTGCCAGCAGTTCGCGAGGGGGCAGCACAGATACGCAGTATTTT.

This clone was seen just once. The rearrangement joins TRBV9 to TRBJ1-3; TRBD1 aligns across 9 bases. V shed 0 bases, J shed 7 bases, and the junction held 5 bases outside the gene matches. The CDR3 is made up of 15 amino acids. Germline CDR1 and CDR2: SGDLS and YYNGEE. The CDR3 reads CASSVGGTGPNTIYF. The CDR3 nucleotides are TGTGCCAGCAGCGTAGGTGGGACAGGGCCGAACACCATATATTTT.

The chain recombines TRBV29-1 with TRBJ2-5; 7 bases agree with TRBD2. Germline lookup yields CDR1 SQVTM and CDR2 ANQGSEA. CDR3 length: 14 amino acids. The V segment lost 7 bases and the J segment 4 bases; nucleotides outside the gene matches: 12. CDR3 bases: TGCAGCGGTAAACCGGGACTAACAGGAGAGACCCAGTACTTC. This gives the protein CSGKPGLTGETQYF.

The J gene is TRBJ2-1, the V gene TRBV10-1; possibly TRBD2 for D (5 bases). This CDR3 region has 11 residues. The germline V gene encodes CDR1 WNHNN and CDR2 SYGVQD (reference sequence). The V and J ends lost 7 bases and 12 bases respectively, with 13 bases between them. The DNA of the CDR3 is TGCGCCAGCATAAGCGGTCGCCTGCAGTTCTTC. This sequence encodes CASISGRLQFF.

This clone was picked up one time. DNA of the CDR3: TGTGCCATCAGTGAGTCGAGACACGTCACAGATACGCAGTATTTT. Protein: CAISESRHVTDTQYF. The V gene is TRBV10-3, the J gene TRBJ2-3; D gene uncertain. Germline CDR1 ENHRY, CDR2 SYGVKD. With 0 bases removed from V and 2 bases from J, the gap between germline ends came to 9 bases. The length of the CDR3 is 15 residues.

V gene TRBV13 combines with J gene TRBJ1-6; TRBD1 is a possible D gene (6 bases). This CDR3 is built from 13 residues. The V end lost 3 bases, the J end lost 8 bases, and 8 bases lay between the germline ends. Germline V gives CDR1 PRHDT, CDR2 FYEKMQ (reference sequence). For the CDR3, the DNA is TGTGCCAGCAGCTTTAACAGGGATTCACCCCTCCACTTT. Protein product: CASSFNRDSPLHF.

The chain joins TRBV11-2 to TRBJ1-1; TRBD1 is a possible D gene (6 bases). The V and J ends lost 1 base and 5 bases respectively, with 14 bases between them. Per germline, CDR1 SGHAT and CDR2 FQNNGV. The CDR3 has 15 amino acids. CDR3 region: CASSLGGGKRTEAFF. The CDR3, as DNA: TGTGCCAGCAGCTTAGGAGGGGGTAAACGAACTGAAGCTTTCTTT.

The genes are TRBV6-5 and TRBJ1-2; D gene ambiguous. Deletions cut 8 bases from V and 2 bases from J, with 9 bases between. CDR1 is MNHEY and CDR2 is SVGAGI in the germline V gene. The length of the CDR3 is 12 residues. DNA of the CDR3: TGTGCCAGCCTAGAGGTGAACTATGGCTACACCTTC. Protein product: CASLEVNYGYTF.

V usage is TRBV5-1 and J usage is TRBJ2-7, with D hard to call. The germline V gene has CDR1 SGHRS and CDR2 YFSETQ. The CDR3 has 13 amino acids. The V and J ends lost 5 bases and 2 bases respectively, with 11 bases between them. CDR3 protein: CASSLGNPYEQYF. CDR3 DNA: TGCGCCAGCAGTCTGGGCAACCCCTACGAGCAGTACTTC.

The genes are TRBV27 and TRBJ2-1; 7 positions match TRBD1. The CDR3 consists of 15 residues. CDR1 MNHEY and CDR2 SMNVEV come from the germline V gene (reference sequence). Unmatched junction bases numbered 13, after V lost 6 bases and J lost 8 bases. The CDR3: CASSSDRDHKHEQFF. The CDR3 bases are TGTGCCAGCAGCAGCGACAGGGATCACAAGCATGAGCAGTTCTTC.

The V gene is TRBV5-4, the J gene TRBJ2-6; the D is unclear. The CDR3 loop spans 13 amino acids. Germline CDR1 SGHNT, CDR2 YYREEE (reference sequence). V lost 4 bases to trimming and J lost 5 bases, with 7 bases between them. DNA for the CDR3: TGTGCCAGCAGCCCTGACTGGGCCAACGTCCTGACTTTC. Amino acids: CASSPDWANVLTF.

The DNA of the CDR3 is TGTGCCAGCAGTGAGTTGAGACATGAAGCTTTCTTT. This encodes CASSELRHEAFF. The chain joins TRBV2 to TRBJ1-1, with unresolved D. CDR3 length: 12 residues. Trimming shortened V by 3 bases and J by 7 bases, and 9 bases separated the two germline ends. CDR1 SNHLY and CDR2 FYNNEI come from the germline V gene.

The rearrangement links TRBV15 to TRBJ2-7, with 10 nucleotides matching TRBD2. Trimming at V came to 1 base and at J to 2 bases, leaving 14 bases not matched to a gene. This CDR3 comprises 19 residues. Per the germline V gene, CDR1 is LNHNV and CDR2 is YYDKDF (reference sequence). CDR3 bases: TGTGCCACCAGCAGAGCGCTCCCTTCAGCGGGAGGGCGTCCCTACGAGCAGTACTTC. The encoded protein is CATSRALPSAGGRPYEQYF.

In this sample, this clone turned up once. V usage is TRBV7-2 and J usage is TRBJ1-1; 9 positions match TRBD1. This CDR3 is built from 14 residues. Unmatched junction bases numbered 11, after V lost 5 bases and J lost 10 bases. The V gene's germline CDR1 is SGHTA and CDR2 FQGNSA. The CDR3 here is CASSPGTGNFGAFF. CDR3 nucleotides: TGTGCCAGCAGCCCTGGGACAGGGAACTTTGGAGCTTTCTTT.

This chain uses TRBV30 with TRBJ1-5; D unresolved. CDR3 size: 13 residues. V lost 0 bases and J lost 6, with 9 bases in between. Germline V gives CDR1 GTSNPN, CDR2 SVGIG (reference sequence). CDR3 DNA sequence: TGTGCCTGGAGTGTTGATGAGGGTCAGCCCCAGCATTTT. This gives the protein CAWSVDEGQPQHF.

The chain employs TRBV27 and TRBJ2-7; maybe TRBD1 (6 bases). The ends were cut back, 5 bases at V and 4 bases at J, with 18 bases in the middle. Germline V gene data show CDR1 as MNHEY and CDR2 as SMNVEV (reference sequence). The CDR3 runs 15 residues. The CDR3 DNA sequence: TGTGCCAGCAGTGCCCTATCCGGGACACCATACGAGCAGTACTTC. Protein sequence: CASSALSGTPYEQYF.

This clone was seen a handful of times. CDR3 in amino acids: CASSPFQTGDSGANVLTF. The CDR3 nucleotides read TGTGCCAGCAGTCCCTTTCAGACAGGAGACTCTGGGGCCAACGTCCTGACTTTC. V usage is TRBV2 and J usage is TRBJ2-6; possibly TRBD1 for D (6 bases). This CDR3 comprises 18 residues. Deletions cut 5 bases from V and 0 bases from J, with 17 bases between. CDR1 is SNHLY, CDR2 FYNNEI, per germline. Full variable domain (remainder filled in from reference TRBV2 and TRBJ2-6): EPEVTQTPSHQVTQMGQEVILRCVPISNHLYFYWYRQILGQKVEFLVSFYNNEISEKSEIFDDQFSVERPDGSNFTLKIRSTKLEDSAMYFCASSPFQTGDSGANVLTFGAGSRLTVL.

The chain joins TRBV6-4 to TRBJ2-3; 16 bases agree with TRBD2. The trim removed 6 bases at V and 2 bases at J, leaving 11 bases unmatched. Germline-derived CDR1 and CDR2 are MRHNA and SNTAGT. This CDR3 is built from 19 residues. The CDR3 here is CASSGTSGGGIFYTDTQYF. In nucleotides, the CDR3 is TGTGCCAGCAGCGGGACTAGCGGGGGGGGAATTTTTTACACAGATACGCAGTATTTT.

V usage is TRBV19 and J usage is TRBJ1-2; TRBD1 is a possible D gene (5 bases). V lost 4 bases to trimming and J lost 6 bases, with 12 bases between them. The CDR3 spans 13 residues. The V gene's germline CDR1 is LNHDA and CDR2 SQIVND (reference sequence). The CDR3 coding sequence is TGTGCCAGTAGTACCCAGGGATTGGATGGCTACACCTTC. This sequence encodes CASSTQGLDGYTF.